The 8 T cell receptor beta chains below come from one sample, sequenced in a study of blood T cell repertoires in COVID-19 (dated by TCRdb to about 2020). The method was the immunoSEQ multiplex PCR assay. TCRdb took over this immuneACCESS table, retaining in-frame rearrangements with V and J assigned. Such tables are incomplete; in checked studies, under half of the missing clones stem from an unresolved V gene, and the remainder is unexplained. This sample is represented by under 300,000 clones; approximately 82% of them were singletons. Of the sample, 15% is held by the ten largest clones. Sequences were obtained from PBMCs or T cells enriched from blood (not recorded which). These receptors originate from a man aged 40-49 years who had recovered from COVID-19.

CDR3 sequence (DNA): TGTGCCAGCAGACTGGAGACAGGGGCATACGAGCAGTACTTC. Its protein is CASRLETGAYEQYF. The J gene is TRBJ2-7, the V gene TRBV2, with 8 bases aligning to TRBD1. Germline CDR1 and CDR2: SNHLY and FYNNEI. The ends lost 6 bases at V and 4 bases at J; junction bases unmatched: 8. The CDR3 consists of 14 residues.

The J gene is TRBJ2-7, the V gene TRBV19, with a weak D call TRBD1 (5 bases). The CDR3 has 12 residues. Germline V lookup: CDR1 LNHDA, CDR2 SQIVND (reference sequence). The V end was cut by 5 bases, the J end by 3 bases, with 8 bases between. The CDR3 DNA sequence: TGTGCCAGTAGTTGGGGCGGCTACGAGCAGTACTTC. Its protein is CASSWGGYEQYF. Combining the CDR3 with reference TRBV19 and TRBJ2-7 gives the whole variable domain DGGITQSPKYLFRKEGQNVTLSCEQNLNHDAMYWYRQDPGQGLRLIYYSQIVNDFQKGDIAEGYSVSREKKESFPLTVTSAQKNPTAFYLCASSWGGYEQYFGPGTRLTVT.

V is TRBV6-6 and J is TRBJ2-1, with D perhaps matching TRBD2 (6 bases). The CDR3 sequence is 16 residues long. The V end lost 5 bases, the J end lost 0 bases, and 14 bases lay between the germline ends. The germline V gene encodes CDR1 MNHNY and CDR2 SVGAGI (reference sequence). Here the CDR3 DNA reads TGTGCCAGCAGTCCGCGGTCAGCGGGCTCCTACAATGAGCAGTTCTTC. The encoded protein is CASSPRSAGSYNEQFF.

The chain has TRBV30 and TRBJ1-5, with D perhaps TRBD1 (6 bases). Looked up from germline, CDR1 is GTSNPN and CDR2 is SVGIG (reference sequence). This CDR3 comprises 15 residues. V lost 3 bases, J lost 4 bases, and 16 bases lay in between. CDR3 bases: TGTGCCTGGAGCCTTGGAGGCAGGGGAAATCAGCCCCAGCATTTT. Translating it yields CAWSLGGRGNQPQHF.

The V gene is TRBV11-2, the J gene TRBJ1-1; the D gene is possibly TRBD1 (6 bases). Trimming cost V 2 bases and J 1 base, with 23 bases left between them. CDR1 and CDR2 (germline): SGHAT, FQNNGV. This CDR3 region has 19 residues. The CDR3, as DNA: TGTGCCAGCAGCTTAAATTCACGGTCTGCAGGGGCGGGGAACACTGAAGCTTTCTTT. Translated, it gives CASSLNSRSAGAGNTEAFF. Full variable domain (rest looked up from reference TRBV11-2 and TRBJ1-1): EAGVAQSPRYKIIEKRQSVAFWCNPISGHATLYWYQQILGQGPKLLIQFQNNGVVDDSQLPKDRFSAERLKGVDSTLKIQPAKLEDSAVYLCASSLNSRSAGAGNTEAFFGQGTRLTVV.

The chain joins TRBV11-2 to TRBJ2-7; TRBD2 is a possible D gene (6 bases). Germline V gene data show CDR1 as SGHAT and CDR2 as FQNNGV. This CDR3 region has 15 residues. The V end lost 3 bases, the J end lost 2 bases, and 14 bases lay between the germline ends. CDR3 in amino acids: CASSFASSDPYEQYF. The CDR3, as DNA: TGTGCCAGCAGCTTCGCCTCTAGCGACCCCTACGAGCAGTACTTC.

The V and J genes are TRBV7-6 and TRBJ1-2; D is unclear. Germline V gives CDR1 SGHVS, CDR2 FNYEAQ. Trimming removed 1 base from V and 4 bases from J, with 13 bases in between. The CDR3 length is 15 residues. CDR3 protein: CASSLVRDFGYGYTF. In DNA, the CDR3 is TGTGCCAGCAGCTTAGTGAGGGATTTCGGCTATGGCTACACCTTC.

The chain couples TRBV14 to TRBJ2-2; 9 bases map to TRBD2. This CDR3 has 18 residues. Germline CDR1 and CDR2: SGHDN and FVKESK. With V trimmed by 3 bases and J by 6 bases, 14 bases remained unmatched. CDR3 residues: CASSHAPPRGGASGELFF. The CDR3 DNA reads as TGTGCCAGCAGCCATGCCCCTCCGCGCGGGGGGGCCTCCGGGGAGCTGTTTTTT.